Below, 21 T cell receptor beta chains from the same sample are listed, as sequenced in a study of T cells after yellow fever vaccination. One entry per CDR3 protein, called by TCRdb with MiXCR from the 5' RACE reads. Of some 160,000 distinct CDR3 sequences listed, roughly 8.8% are singletons. The sample consisted of CD8+ T cells sorted from PBMCs, taken 45 days after the yellow fever booster vaccination. These receptors were collected from a man aged 18 to 29 who received the YFV17D yellow fever vaccine.

The rearrangement uses TRBV6-5 and TRBJ2-2, with a tentative D call TRBD2 (5 bases). CDR3 length: 16 amino acids. V dropped 0 bases and J dropped 5 bases, with 13 bases sitting between them. Looked up from germline, CDR1 is MNHEY and CDR2 is SVGAGI. The CDR3 region has the DNA TGTGCCAGCAGTTACTCTCAGGACCCGGGGACCGGGGAGCTGTTTTTT. Translated: CASSYSQDPGTGELFF.

This chain uses TRBV6-4 with TRBJ2-1; TRBD2 agrees at 8 bases. The V segment lost 2 bases and the J segment 4 bases; nucleotides outside the gene matches: 7. Germline V gene sequence: CDR1 MRHNA, CDR2 SNTAGT. The CDR3 spans 16 residues. Written as DNA, the CDR3 is TGTGCCAGCAGTGACGTAGGGCTAGCGGGTTACAATGAGCAGTTCTTC. It specifies CASSDVGLAGYNEQFF.

This clonotype has more than one count but fewer than ten. DNA of the CDR3: TGTGCCAGCTCACACGACAGCACAGATACGCAGTATTTT. It codes for CASSHDSTDTQYF. V usage is TRBV18 and J usage is TRBJ2-3; unclear D gene. Germline V CDR1 and CDR2: KGHSH, LQKENI. V was shortened by 4 bases and J by 0 bases, with 5 bases between the two germline ends. The CDR3 has 13 residues.

The chain combines TRBV12-3 or TRBV12-4 with TRBJ1-1; D not certain. The V end was cut by 6 bases, the J end by 3 bases, with 5 bases between. The CDR3 has 11 amino acids. CDR3 coding DNA: TGTGCCAGCAGGGGTTACACTGAAGCTTTCTTT. It is translated as CASRGYTEAFF.

This clonotype was counted only a few times. The gene calls are TRBV12-3 or TRBV12-4 and TRBJ1-5, with TRBD1 as a possible D gene (6 bases). The CDR3 totals 14 residues. Trimming cost V 6 bases and J 3 bases, with 12 bases left between them. The DNA of the CDR3 is TGTGCCAGCAGCCCCCGACAGGTCAATCAGCCCCAGCATTTT. It encodes CASSPRQVNQPQHF.

The table lists this clonotype with a few counts. The chain combines TRBV28 with TRBJ1-4, with D perhaps matching TRBD1 (6 bases). Trimming pared 4 bases from V and 8 bases from J, leaving 17 bases between. From germline, CDR1 is MDHEN and CDR2 SYDVKM. The CDR3 is made up of 15 amino acids. The CDR3 is CASSSSMRGLEKLFF. The CDR3 DNA reads TGTGCCAGCAGTTCCTCTATGCGGGGGCTGGAAAAACTGTTTTTT.

There are a few counts of this clonotype. CDR3 residues: CASRPRGDVHNEQFF. The CDR3 DNA follows: TGTGCCAGCAGGCCTAGGGGCGACGTCCACAATGAGCAGTTCTTC. This chain connects TRBV6-5 to TRBJ2-1; TRBD1 might be the D (5 bases). CDR1 is MNHEY, CDR2 SVGAGI, per germline. The CDR3 runs to 15 residues. V lost 6 bases, J lost 5 bases, and 17 bases lay in between.

This clonotype was recorded a few times. This chain connects TRBV12-3 or TRBV12-4 to TRBJ2-5; unclear D gene. The length of the CDR3 is 14 residues. V was clipped by 5 bases and J by 2 bases, with 12 bases between them. CDR3 DNA sequence: TGTGCCAGCAGTAACAACGGGCGACAAGAGACCCAGTACTTC. Protein sequence: CASSNNGRQETQYF.

This sequence joins TRBV7-2 and TRBJ1-4; D remains unclear. CDR3 length: 20 residues. Germline values: CDR1 SGHTA, CDR2 FQGNSA. V shed 0 bases and J shed 8 bases, with 28 bases lying between them. CDR3 coding DNA: TGTGCCAGCAGCTTAGCCCAAGATCCCAGACGTAACATCAATGGGGAAAAACTGTTTTTT. Translated, it gives CASSLAQDPRRNINGEKLFF.

This clonotype appeared many times. The chain recombines TRBV20-1 with TRBJ1-1; D remains ambiguous. The CDR3 spans 15 residues. Germline V gene lookup returns CDR1 DFQATT and CDR2 SNEGSKA (reference sequence). Trimming took 6 bases from V and 1 from J, leaving 18 bases between them. Here the CDR3 DNA reads TGCAGTGCCACGTCGTTAAGGGCTGGGAACACTGAAGCTTTCTTT. Translation: CSATSLRAGNTEAFF.

This clonotype has a count of ten or more. The chain recombines TRBV29-1 with TRBJ2-1; D perhaps matches TRBD2 (6 bases). Germline lookup yields CDR1 SQVTM and CDR2 ANQGSEA. The CDR3 contains 15 residues. V was clipped by 2 bases and J by 5 bases, with 16 bases between them. In DNA, the CDR3 is TGCAGCGTTGAAAGAGGGCGGGAACTTGACAATGAGCAGTTCTTC. It codes for CSVERGRELDNEQFF.

The chain combines TRBV6-2 or TRBV6-3 with TRBJ1-1, with a weak D call TRBD1 (6 bases). The CDR3 is 13 amino acids. CDR1 is MNHEY, CDR2 SVGEGT, per germline. Trimming pared 2 bases from V and 6 bases from J, leaving 10 bases between. CDR3 loop: CASSYVRGAEAFF. The CDR3 region has the DNA TGTGCCAGCAGTTACGTCAGGGGCGCTGAAGCTTTCTTT.

At least ten counts were recorded for this clonotype. The chain combines TRBV4-1 with TRBJ1-1; D is unclear. There are 15 residues in the CDR3. V was cut by 1 base and J by 1 base, with 10 bases left in between. Germline loops: CDR1 MGHRA, CDR2 YSYEKL. CDR3 loop: CASSQAGDGNTEAFF. CDR3 coding DNA: TGCGCCAGCAGCCAAGCCGGAGACGGGAACACTGAAGCTTTCTTT.

V is TRBV4-1 and J is TRBJ1-2; possibly TRBD1 for D (5 bases). This CDR3 is 16 amino acids long. The germline gives CDR1 MGHRA, CDR2 YSYEKL. V was clipped by 3 bases and J by 3 bases, with 17 bases between them. In nucleotides, the CDR3 is TGCGCCAGCAGCCACCCCGGATGGGGGGAGGACTATGGCTACACCTTC. Translated: CASSHPGWGEDYGYTF.

This clonotype has more than one count but fewer than ten. V gene TRBV3-1 combines with J gene TRBJ2-5; D is possibly TRBD1 or TRBD2 (5 bases each). The CDR3 is 14 amino acids. V shed 0 bases and J shed 5 bases, with 10 bases lying between them. Germline V lookup: CDR1 LGHDT, CDR2 YNNKEL (reference sequence). The DNA of the CDR3 is TGTGCCAGCAGCCAAGAATCAGGGAGTGAGACCCAGTACTTC. Protein product: CASSQESGSETQYF.

The rearrangement joins TRBV4-3 to TRBJ1-6; D is ambiguous. The germline gives CDR1 LGHNA, CDR2 YSLEER. This CDR3 has 16 amino acids. V was pared by 0 bases and J by 3 bases, with 9 bases between. Here the CDR3 reads CASSQDQVVYNSPLHF. CDR3 bases: TGCGCCAGCAGCCAAGATCAGGTTGTCTATAATTCACCCCTCCACTTT.

This chain uses TRBV5-4 with TRBJ2-1, with TRBD2 as a possible D gene (5 bases). The CDR3 length is 13 residues. The V end lost 0 bases, the J end lost 5 bases, and 6 bases lay between the germline ends. Germline CDR1 reads SGHNT; CDR2 reads YYREEE (reference sequence). CDR3 protein: CASSLAEDNEQFF. For the CDR3, the DNA is TGTGCCAGCAGCTTGGCGGAGGACAATGAGCAGTTCTTC.

This clonotype came up a few times. The V and J genes are TRBV9 and TRBJ2-1; 15 nucleotides agree with TRBD2. This CDR3 spans 16 amino acids. The junction had 2 bases not matched to a gene; V was cut back by 0 bases and J by 7 bases. Germline CDR1 is SGDLS and CDR2 is YYNGEE. The CDR3 loop reads CASSVGGLAGGNEQFF. DNA of the CDR3: TGTGCCAGCAGCGTAGGGGGACTAGCGGGGGGAAATGAGCAGTTCTTC.

This chain joins TRBV7-9 and TRBJ2-7, with D perhaps matching TRBD1 or TRBD2 (5 bases each). Germline lookup yields CDR1 SEHNR and CDR2 FQNEAQ (reference sequence). Trimming left V 4 bases short and J 6 bases short, with 7 bases between. This CDR3 contains 11 residues. CDR3 sequence reads: CASSSGSEQYV. CDR3 DNA sequence: TGTGCCAGCAGCTCAGGGAGCGAGCAGTACGTC.

The chain couples TRBV19 to TRBJ1-1; 12 bases fit TRBD1. Germline V gene data show CDR1 as LNHDA and CDR2 as SQIVND (reference sequence). The V and J ends lost 5 bases and 4 bases, in that order; junction bases with no gene match: 8. This CDR3 is built from 16 residues. The CDR3 spells CASSAWDRGLGTEAFF. The CDR3 bases are TGTGCCAGTAGTGCGTGGGACAGGGGGCTGGGCACTGAAGCTTTCTTT.

This clonotype came up many times. V is TRBV29-1 and J is TRBJ2-2, with D tentatively TRBD2 (6 bases). V lost 3 bases to trimming and J lost 6 bases, with 8 bases between them. The CDR3 spans 12 residues. Germline CDR1 reads SQVTM; CDR2 reads ANQGSEA. This CDR3 is CSVDGGAGELFF. The CDR3 DNA is TGCAGCGTTGACGGGGGAGCCGGGGAGCTGTTTTTT.